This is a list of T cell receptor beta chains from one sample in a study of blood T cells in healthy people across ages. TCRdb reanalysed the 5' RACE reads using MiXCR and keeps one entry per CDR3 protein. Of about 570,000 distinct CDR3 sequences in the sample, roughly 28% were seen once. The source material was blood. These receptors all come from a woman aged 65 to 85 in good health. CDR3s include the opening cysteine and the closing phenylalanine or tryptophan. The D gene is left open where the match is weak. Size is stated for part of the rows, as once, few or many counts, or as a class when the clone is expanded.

CSASSGQGYEKLFF,TGCAGTGCTTCGTCGGGACAGGGTTATGAAAAACTGTTTTTT,-,TRBJ1-4,TRBD1,TRBV20-1
CASSPVTETYEQYF,TGTGCCAGCAGTCCAGTGACGGAGACCTACGAGCAGTACTTC,many,TRBJ2-7,-,TRBV27
CASSQEGTQRETQYF,TGTGCCAGCAGCCAAGAGGGGACCCAGAGGGAGACCCAGTACTTC,many,TRBJ2-5,-,TRBV4-2
CASSPPSAGWDTQYF,TGCGCCAGCAGCCCGCCCTCGGCGGGGTGGGATACGCAGTATTTT,-,TRBJ2-3,-,TRBV5-1
CASRPTSGGAYEQFF,TGTGCCAGCAGACCTACTAGCGGGGGGGCCTATGAGCAGTTCTTC,few,TRBJ2-1,TRBD2,TRBV6-2/TRBV6-3
CSVERREAKNIQYF,TGCAGCGTTGAACGCAGGGAAGCCAAAAACATTCAGTACTTC,-,TRBJ2-4,-,TRBV29-1
CASSDMVSGANVLTF,TGTGCCAGCAGCGATATGGTTTCCGGGGCCAACGTCCTGACTTTC,few,TRBJ2-6,-,TRBV11-3
CASSIGRYETGYQPQHF,TGTGCCAGTAGTATTGGTCGATATGAGACAGGTTATCAGCCCCAGCATTTT,-,TRBJ1-5,-,TRBV19
CASSQGAGGNEKLFF,TGCGCCAGCAGCCAAGGCGCAGGGGGTAATGAAAAACTGTTTTTT,-,TRBJ1-4,TRBD1,TRBV4-1
CASILTGGTDTQYF,TGTGCCAGCATCTTGACCGGAGGAACAGATACGCAGTATTTT,few,TRBJ2-3,-,TRBV3-1
CGASGGFYNEQFF,TGCGGTGCGAGCGGGGGATTCTACAATGAGCAGTTCTTC,-,TRBJ2-1,TRBD2,TRBV20-1
CASSPTRLVSYNEQFF,TGCGCCAGCAGCCCCACCCGACTGGTTAGCTACAATGAGCAGTTCTTC,-,TRBJ2-1,-,TRBV5-1
CASSPGQGPTNEKLFF,TGCGCCAGCAGTCCGGGACAGGGTCCAACTAATGAAAAACTGTTTTTT,many,TRBJ1-4,TRBD1,TRBV5-1
CATSEPTGNRETQYF,TGTGCCACCAGTGAACCTACAGGGAATCGAGAGACCCAGTACTTC,-,TRBJ2-5,-,TRBV24-1
CASVGDTQYF,TGTGCTAGTGTGGGGGATACGCAGTATTTT,-,TRBJ2-3,-,TRBV12-5
CSARDGVTTQETQYF,TGCAGTGCTAGAGATGGGGTGACAACTCAAGAGACCCAGTACTTC,few,TRBJ2-5,-,TRBV20-1
CASSSQERYEQYF,TGTGCCAGCAGCTCACAGGAACGATACGAGCAGTACTTC,once,TRBJ2-7,-,TRBV11-2
CASSLAGGAGAFF,TGTGCCAGCAGCTTGGCAGGGGGCGCTGGGGCTTTCTTT,-,TRBJ1-1,TRBD1,TRBV5-6
CASSRPGAGDKSPLHF,TGTGCCAGCAGCCGGCCGGGGGCAGGAGACAAATCACCCCTCCACTTT,few,TRBJ1-6,-,TRBV6-1
CARTTATNEKLFF,TGTGCCCGGACGACAGCAACTAATGAAAAACTGTTTTTT,-,TRBJ1-4,-,TRBV21-1
CVSSFNRVTSEQYF,TGTGTCAGCAGTTTTAACAGGGTGACCTCCGAGCAGTACTTC,-,TRBJ2-7,-,TRBV12-3/TRBV12-4
CAHPGGGNTIYF,TGTGCCCACCCCGGGGGAGGAAACACCATATATTTT,-,TRBJ1-3,-,TRBV7-9
CASSLAPGNEQYF,TGTGCCAGCAGCTTAGCACCGGGGAACGAGCAGTACTTC,many,TRBJ2-7,-,TRBV7-9
CASSGDNEQFF,TGTGCCAGCAGCGGGGACAATGAGCAGTTCTTC,few,TRBJ2-1,-,TRBV7-2